This T cell receptor (beta chain) was identified during a study of CD8+ T cells in alopecia areata. RNA, once extracted, was reverse transcribed into cDNA for use as the sequencing template. TCRdb's table, derived via immunoSEQ multiplex PCR, lists solely in-frame clones and lacks some. Counted here are around 14,000 clones, 50% to 60% occurring once; the ten biggest clones make up around 4.2%. Whole-study results and caveats: When scalp samples are sequenced, resident alphabeta T cells of normal skin are also captured. It was less clear whether patients shared TCRs than it was in mice, possibly because of HLA.

Note on this clone: Antigen unknown.

For about 5 of the biomarker-study patients, the CD4+ cells were further sorted so as to obtain CD25+CD127- cells. Peripheral blood, together with lesional scalp punch biopsies, was collected from alopecia areata patients. The sequence derives from a human donor with alopecia areata. The sample taken for sequencing was CD4+ Tregs sorted from blood.

As DNA, the CDR3 is TGTGCCAGCAGAGATCTGACAGGGGCCCTATCTAGCAATCAGCCCCAGCATTTT. Protein sequence: CASRDLTGALSSNQPQHF. The rearrangement links TRBV2 to TRBJ1-5, with 8 positions matching TRBD1. The CDR3 extends over 18 amino acids. Germline V gene sequence: CDR1 SNHLY, CDR2 FYNNEI. The ends lost 6 bases at V and 0 bases at J; junction bases unmatched: 13.